This TCR beta chain was captured by sequencing in a study of PD-L1 blockade in urothelial cancer. Study information: Samples of blood were analyzed 3 weeks (second dose) and 6 weeks after treatment start.

Sequenced by immunoSEQ multiplex PCR; TCRdb stores in-frame clones only, minus some. The data show 70,000 to 75,000 clones, with about 85% seen just once and less than 5.5% held by the top ten. Study-wide results and caveats: Durable benefit accompanied greater 3-week expansion of tumor-associated blood clones.

About this clone: Its antigen is undetermined.

The germline CDR1 and CDR2 sequences are SGHRS and YFSETQ. The CDR3 totals 11 residues. The V end lost 3 bases, the J end lost 5 bases, and 5 bases lay between the germline ends. The sequence came from a man aged 65 to 79 with urothelial cancer. The material was PBMCs, obtained around atezolizumab (anti-PD-L1) treatment. This chain joins TRBV5-1 and TRBJ2-5; D not certain. The CDR3 is CASSSRETQYF. CDR3 nucleotide sequence: TGCGCCAGCAGCTCACGGGAGACCCAGTACTTC.